The clone carrying this TCR beta chain was seen only a few times. Its antigen remains unknown. Tumor samples were taken before definitive surgery or chemotherapy. The data were produced by immunoSEQ multiplex PCR, yet TCRdb's version contains in-frame clones alone and is incomplete. The repertoire has 420 or so clones, about 70% of them found once; the top ten carry around 19%. The sample is drawn from a study of high-grade serous ovarian cancer treatment subgroups. Study context: Mean per sample: around 14,000 reads, several thousand unique TCR beta rearrangements. Overall study findings and caveats: Repertoire similarity ranged roughly 0.1 to 0.79 between tumors of one patient.

Trimming stripped 3 bases from V and 2 bases from J, with 7 bases between. The germline CDR1 and CDR2 sequences are LGHNA and YSLEER. The CDR3 contains 13 residues. The receptor comes from a human donor with high-grade serous ovarian cancer. The material sequenced was tumor tissue. This chain connects TRBV4-3 to TRBJ1-1; D uncertain. CDR3 coding DNA: TGCGCCAGCAGCCACACTCGCAACACTGAAGCTTTCTTT. This codes for CASSHTRNTEAFF.